The next 9 T cell receptor beta chains were all read from a single sample in a study of OX40 agonist ivuxolimab in advanced cancers. Here immunoSEQ multiplex PCR was the method, and the copy in TCRdb shows in-frame clones only, minus some. The sample holds roughly 80,000 clones, 90% seen once. Here the sequenced sample was CD4+ or CD8+ T cells sorted from blood, taken in a trial of the OX40 agonist ivuxolimab. The origin of the receptors is an adult with an advanced solid tumor such as melanoma, head and neck, liver or kidney cancer.

This clone was seen just once. This chain joins TRBV6-1 and TRBJ2-1; D is tentatively TRBD1 or TRBD2 (6 bases each). V was cut by 5 bases and J by 10 bases, with 12 bases left in between. The CDR3 covers 12 residues. CDR1 and CDR2 from the germline V gene are MNHNS and SASEGT. DNA of the CDR3: TGTGCCAGCAGTTCATTCGGGGGCGAGCAGTTCTTC. Its translation: CASSSFGGEQFF.

CDR3 loop: CASTRRGQNYNEQFF. DNA of the CDR3: TGTGCCAGCACCCGCCGGGGCCAGAACTACAATGAGCAGTTCTTC. V is TRBV6-6 and J is TRBJ2-1; D tentatively fits TRBD1 or TRBD2 (5 bases each). The germline V gene has CDR1 MNHNY and CDR2 SVGAGI (reference sequence). This CDR3 contains 15 residues. Trimming removed 7 bases from V and 3 bases from J, with 16 bases in between.

The rearrangement joins TRBV4-1 to TRBJ2-3; TRBD2 agrees at 9 bases. The CDR3 is 19 amino acids. With 4 bases clipped from V and 0 bases from J, the junction kept 14 bases outside the gene matches. The germline V gene encodes CDR1 MGHRA and CDR2 YSYEKL. This chain's CDR3 is CASSLRLAEYAVSTDTQYF. In DNA form, the CDR3 reads TGCGCCAGCAGCCTCCGACTAGCGGAGTATGCTGTTAGCACAGATACGCAGTATTTT.

The chain carries TRBV7-2 and TRBJ2-5; D unresolved. Trimming took off 3 bases at V and 4 bases at J, with 12 bases between the two ends. The germline V gene has CDR1 SGHTA and CDR2 FQGNSA. This CDR3 is 14 amino acids long. CDR3 nucleotide sequence: TGTGCCAGCAGCTTTAACGGTCCCCTAGAGACCCAGTACTTC. It yields the protein CASSFNGPLETQYF.

The CDR3 DNA sequence: TGTGCCAGCAGTTCAGGGTGGCGACAGCCCCAGCATTTT. Its translation: CASSSGWRQPQHF. J is TRBJ1-5 and V is TRBV28; perhaps TRBD1 as D (5 bases). The CDR3 extends over 13 amino acids. In germline, CDR1 is MDHEN, CDR2 SYDVKM. V lost 4 bases to trimming and J lost 7 bases, with 11 bases between them.

The genes are TRBV29-1 and TRBJ2-1; a weak D match, TRBD2 (7 bases). The CDR3 spans 13 residues. V gave up 5 bases and J gave up 7 bases, with 15 bases separating them. The germline V gene encodes CDR1 SQVTM and CDR2 ANQGSEA. The CDR3: CSVRGRAVNEQFF. CDR3 sequence (DNA): TGCAGCGTTAGGGGGAGGGCTGTAAATGAGCAGTTCTTC.

As DNA, the CDR3 is TGTGCCAGCAGCTTGAGGGCGGGAGCGGCCAAAAACATTCAGTACTTC. Protein sequence: CASSLRAGAAKNIQYF. The gene calls are TRBV11-1 and TRBJ2-4; 7 bases map to TRBD2. Germline CDR1 reads SGHAT; CDR2 reads FQDESV (reference sequence). The V and J ends lost 3 bases and 1 base, in that order; junction bases with no gene match: 6. The CDR3 spans 16 residues.

The chain is built from TRBV7-9 and TRBJ2-2; 10 bases are a match to TRBD2. This CDR3 spans 16 amino acids. The germline V gene has CDR1 SEHNR and CDR2 FQNEAQ (reference sequence). Trimming cost V 5 bases and J 4 bases; bases outside gene matches: 7. The CDR3 sequence is CASSAGLAVSTGELFF. CDR3 bases: TGTGCCAGCAGCGCCGGACTAGCGGTGTCCACCGGGGAGCTGTTTTTT.

The chain recombines TRBV7-8 with TRBJ1-1; no clear D. Germline V gene data show CDR1 as SGHVS and CDR2 as FQNEAQ. The CDR3 extends over 14 amino acids. V shed 5 bases and J shed 3 bases, with 13 bases lying between them. CDR3 in DNA: TGTGCCAGCAGCCAAGACGAGGGCGACACTGAAGCTTTCTTT. It is translated as CASSQDEGDTEAFF.